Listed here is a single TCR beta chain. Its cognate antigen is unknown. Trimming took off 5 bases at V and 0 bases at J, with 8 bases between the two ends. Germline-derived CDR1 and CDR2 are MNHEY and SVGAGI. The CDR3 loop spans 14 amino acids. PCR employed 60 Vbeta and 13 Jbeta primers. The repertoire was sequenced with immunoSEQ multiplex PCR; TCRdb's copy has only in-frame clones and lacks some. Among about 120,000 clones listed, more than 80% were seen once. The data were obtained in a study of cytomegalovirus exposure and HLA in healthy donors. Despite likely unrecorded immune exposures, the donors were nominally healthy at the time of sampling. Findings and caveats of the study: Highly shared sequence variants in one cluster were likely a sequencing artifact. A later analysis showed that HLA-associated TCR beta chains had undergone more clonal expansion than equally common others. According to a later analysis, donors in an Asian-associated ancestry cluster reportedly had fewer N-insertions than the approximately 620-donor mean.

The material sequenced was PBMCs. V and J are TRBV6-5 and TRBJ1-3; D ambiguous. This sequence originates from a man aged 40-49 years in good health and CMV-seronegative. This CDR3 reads CASSPGTSGNTIYF. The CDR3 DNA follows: TGTGCCAGCAGTCCAGGTACCTCTGGAAACACCATATATTTT.